Below are 17 T cell receptor beta chains sequenced from a single sample in a study of blood T cell repertoires in COVID-19. Libraries were prepared by immunoSEQ multiplex PCR; TCRdb keeps only in-frame clonotypes and omits some of them. Of hundreds of thousands of clones in the sample, 80% to 90% were seen once. What was sequenced was PBMCs or T cells enriched from blood (not recorded which). These receptors originate from a woman aged 55-70 years who had recovered from COVID-19.

The J gene is TRBJ2-5, the V gene TRBV9; 8 bases are a match to TRBD1. Germline V gene lookup returns CDR1 SGDLS and CDR2 YYNGEE. J lost 5 bases, V lost 0 bases, and 6 bases had no gene match. This CDR3 is 15 amino acids long. This CDR3 is CASSVATGVGETQYF. The CDR3 nucleotides are TGTGCCAGCAGCGTAGCGACAGGGGTGGGGGAGACCCAGTACTTC.

On this clone: Different DNA sequences within this sample yield the same CDR3. V and J are TRBV9 and TRBJ1-3; D not certain. Per the germline V gene, CDR1 is SGDLS and CDR2 is YYNGEE. The CDR3 is 13 residues long. Trimming pared 4 bases from V and 4 bases from J, leaving 9 bases between. The CDR3 region has the DNA TGTGCCAGCAGCCTAACGGGGGGAAACACCATATATTTT. Translating gives CASSLTGGNTIYF.

The CDR3, as DNA: TGTGCCTGGAGTGGAACGGGGGACAATCAGCCCCAGCATTTT. It specifies CAWSGTGDNQPQHF. The chain uses TRBV30 and TRBJ1-5; perhaps TRBD1 as D (5 bases). CDR3 length: 14 amino acids. V was shortened by 1 base and J by 3 bases, with 10 bases between the two germline ends. Germline V gene data show CDR1 as GTSNPN and CDR2 as SVGIG (reference sequence).

The chain has TRBV10-3 and TRBJ1-5; D not certain. Germline CDR1 and CDR2: ENHRY and SYGVKD. V dropped 4 bases and J dropped 7 bases, with 11 bases sitting between them. There are 13 residues in the CDR3. The CDR3 is CAISASEGQPQHF. In DNA form, the CDR3 reads TGTGCCATCAGTGCATCGGAGGGCCAGCCCCAGCATTTT.

The chain links TRBV21-1 to TRBJ1-2; the tabulated D call, TRBD1, remains unverified against the DNA. TRBV21-1 is labeled a pseudogene. CDR3 length: 18 residues. In DNA form, the CDR3 reads TGTGCCAGCACCCTAATCCGGGACACCGACGGTTCAAACTATGGCTACACCTTC. This encodes CASTLIRDTDGSNYGYTF.

The V and J genes are TRBV19 and TRBJ1-5; D is unclear. The V and J ends lost 3 bases and 7 bases respectively, with 7 bases between them. The CDR3 has 12 amino acids. The germline CDR1 and CDR2 sequences are LNHDA and SQIVND (reference sequence). Here the CDR3 DNA reads TGTGCCAGTAGTATCCCTAGACAGCCCCAGCATTTT. Its translation: CASSIPRQPQHF.

This CDR3 is CASRWGSSYNEQFF. CDR3 DNA: TGTGCCAGCAGGTGGGGCAGCTCCTACAATGAGCAGTTCTTC. The chain uses TRBV27 and TRBJ2-1, with D maybe TRBD1 (5 bases). The V end was cut by 6 bases, the J end by 0 bases, with 9 bases between. Germline V CDR1 and CDR2: MNHEY, SMNVEV (reference sequence). This CDR3 comprises 14 residues.

The rearrangement joins TRBV2 to TRBJ1-1, with D possibly TRBD1 on 5 matching bases. Germline V lookup: CDR1 SNHLY, CDR2 FYNNEI. The V and J ends lost 8 bases and 0 bases respectively, with 13 bases between them. The CDR3 spans 14 residues. CDR3 residues: CASHNRLLNTEAFF. DNA of the CDR3: TGTGCCAGCCACAACAGGTTGTTGAACACTGAAGCTTTCTTT.

V gene TRBV4-1 combines with J gene TRBJ1-4; tentative D call: TRBD1 (6 bases). The CDR3 runs 16 residues. V lost 1 base and J lost 8, with 17 bases in between. Germline values: CDR1 MGHRA, CDR2 YSYEKL. CDR3 region: CASSQGVGRGEEKLFF. CDR3 bases: TGCGCCAGCAGCCAAGGGGTAGGCAGGGGCGAGGAAAAACTGTTTTTT.

This sequence joins TRBV12-3 or TRBV12-4 and TRBJ2-3, with a weak D call TRBD1 (6 bases). The CDR3 consists of 13 residues. V lost 8 bases and J 1 base, leaving 10 bases between the germline ends. Here the CDR3 reads CASGYRGTDTQYF. CDR3 nucleotides: TGTGCCAGCGGTTACAGGGGCACAGATACGCAGTATTTT.

This chain uses TRBV7-8 with TRBJ2-7; D possibly corresponds to TRBD1 (6 bases). Germline CDR1 reads SGHVS; CDR2 reads FQNEAQ. Trimming took 4 bases from V and 3 from J, leaving 19 bases between them. The CDR3 totals 16 residues. For the CDR3, the DNA is TGTGCCAGCAGCTCCCGTGCCAGGGGTTGGAGCTACGAGCAGTACTTC. Protein product: CASSSRARGWSYEQYF.

The V gene is TRBV14, the J gene TRBJ1-2; 10 bases match TRBD1. The CDR3 extends over 17 amino acids. Germline V gene sequence: CDR1 SGHDN, CDR2 FVKESK. J gave up 6 bases and V 0 bases, and 10 bases lay outside the gene matches. CDR3 sequence: CASSQDPDRGRFDGYTF. CDR3 bases: TGTGCCAGCAGCCAAGATCCCGACAGGGGGCGCTTCGATGGCTACACCTTC. Full variable domain (rest looked up from reference TRBV14 and TRBJ1-2): EAGVTQFPSHSVIEKGQTVTLRCDPISGHDNLYWYRRVMGKEIKFLLHFVKESKQDESGMPNNRFLAERTGGTYSTLKVQPAELEDSGVYFCASSQDPDRGRFDGYTFGSGTRLTVV.

The genes are TRBV6-5 and TRBJ1-3; 7 nucleotides align to TRBD1. Per germline, CDR1 MNHEY and CDR2 SVGAGI. V shed 0 bases and J 2 bases; nucleotides not matched to a gene: 4. The CDR3 is 16 residues long. CDR3 bases: TGTGCCAGCAGTTACTCAAGAGGGGGCCCTGGAAACACCATATATTTT. Its translation is CASSYSRGGPGNTIYF.

V usage is TRBV19 and J usage is TRBJ1-1, with D uncertain. V shed 8 bases and J shed 6 bases, with 16 bases lying between them. The length of the CDR3 is 13 residues. CDR1 and CDR2 (germline): LNHDA, SQIVND (reference sequence). The CDR3 loop is CASHKRGVPEAFF. CDR3 nucleotide sequence: TGTGCCAGTCATAAACGCGGGGTCCCTGAAGCTTTCTTT.

The chain combines TRBV29-1 with TRBJ2-6; a weak D match, TRBD2 (7 bases). Trimming shortened V by 7 bases and J by 3 bases, and 13 bases separated the two germline ends. The CDR3 sequence is 14 residues long. In germline, CDR1 is SQVTM, CDR2 ANQGSEA. The DNA of the CDR3 is TGCAGCGCTGCGGGGGCGGTTGGGGCCAACGTCCTGACTTTC. Its protein is CSAAGAVGANVLTF.

This chain uses TRBV5-1 with TRBJ1-6; a possible D gene is TRBD1 (5 bases). The V and J ends lost 2 bases and 7 bases respectively, with 13 bases between them. CDR1 is SGHRS, CDR2 YFSETQ, per germline. The CDR3 has 15 residues. The CDR3 DNA is TGCGCCAGCAGCTTCCTGGGGGGACCGAATTCACCCCTCCACTTT. Its translation: CASSFLGGPNSPLHF.

This clone appeared once. DNA for the CDR3: TGCGCCAGCACCATAGGAGGGACTGGAAACACCATATATTTT. The encoded protein is CASTIGGTGNTIYF. V is TRBV10-2 and J is TRBJ1-3, with D hard to call. V was shortened by 7 bases and J by 2 bases, with 12 bases between the two germline ends. Germline CDR1 reads WSHSY; CDR2 reads SAAADI. The CDR3 extends over 14 amino acids.